This is a list of T cell receptor beta chains from one sample in a study of radiation and T cells in renal cell carcinoma. Measured with immunoSEQ multiplex PCR; TCRdb has only the in-frame clones, and not every one. The table records some 150,000 clones, approximately 82% of them present only once. The sample here was blood, taken from a patient whose treatment included radiotherapy and nephrectomy. These TCRs come from a woman between 50 and 59 years old with renal cell carcinoma. CDR3s include the opening cysteine and the closing phenylalanine or tryptophan. Each record gives: CDR3 length, J gene, clone size, V gene, D gene, CDR3 protein, CDR3 DNA. A D gene is named only where the DNA matches it firmly. Clone size, where shown, is once, few, many, or a class for clones that have expanded.

14 TRBJ1-2 . TRBV27 TRBD1 CASSRDRGFYGYTF TGTGCCAGCAGCCGGGACAGGGGATTCTATGGCTACACCTTC
14 TRBJ1-5 . TRBV6-6 . CASSYDRWNQPQHF TGTGCCAGCAGTTACGACAGGTGGAATCAGCCCCAGCATTTT
14 TRBJ2-7 . TRBV18 . CASSPGPGHYEQYF TGTGCCAGCTCGCCCGGCCCGGGACACTACGAGCAGTACTTC
15 TRBJ1-5 . TRBV5-5 TRBD1 CASSSRTGVGQPQHF TGTGCCAGCAGCTCGCGGACAGGGGTAGGTCAGCCCCAGCATTTT
14 TRBJ2-2 . TRBV29-1 TRBD1 CSVADYRGTGELFF TGCAGCGTTGCCGACTACAGGGGGACCGGGGAGCTGTTTTTT
19 TRBJ2-5 . TRBV11-3 . CASSKSLPGTVLDQETQYF TGTGCCAGCAGCAAATCCTTGCCGGGGACTGTCCTAGACCAAGAGACCCAGTACTTC
14 TRBJ1-1 few TRBV27 . CASSSQVFVTEAFF TGTGCCAGCAGTTCCCAGGTGTTCGTCACTGAAGCTTTCTTT
16 TRBJ1-6 . TRBV7-2 . CASSLDGNSYNSPLHF TGTGCCAGCAGCTTAGACGGGAACTCCTATAATTCACCCCTCCACTTT
14 TRBJ1-5 . TRBV7-2 . CASSLGLNNQPQHF TGTGCCAGCAGCTTGGGACTGAACAATCAGCCCCAGCATTTT
15 TRBJ1-1 . TRBV7-2 . CASSPGGTLNTEAFF TGTGCCAGCAGCCCGGGGGGGACTCTGAACACTGAAGCTTTCTTT
15 TRBJ1-3 . TRBV5-1 . CASSLEGSAGNTIYF TGCGCCAGCAGCTTGGAAGGGTCGGCTGGAAACACCATATATTTT
13 TRBJ1-2 . TRBV6-5 . CASSYGGAYGYTF TGTGCCAGCAGTTACGGGGGGGCCTATGGCTACACCTTC
17 TRBJ2-5 . TRBV7-4 TRBD2 CASRLGGTSGSQETQYF TGTGCCAGCAGATTGGGGGGGACTAGCGGGAGTCAAGAGACCCAGTACTTC
17 TRBJ2-6 . TRBV5-6 TRBD1 CASSWTGVRTGANVLTF TGTGCCAGCAGCTGGACAGGGGTCAGGACTGGGGCCAACGTCCTGACTTTC
14 TRBJ2-5 . TRBV7-2 . CASSPGHGRETQYF TGTGCCAGCAGCCCCGGACACGGAAGGGAGACCCAGTACTTC
16 TRBJ2-2 few TRBV5-1 TRBD2 CASSLVSGMVTGELFF TGCGCCAGCAGCTTGGTTAGCGGGATGGTGACCGGGGAGCTGTTTTTT
16 TRBJ2-5 . TRBV9 . CASSVGSGSGVETQYF TGTGCCAGCAGCGTAGGTTCAGGGTCGGGGGTGGAGACCCAGTACTTC
16 TRBJ1-5 . TRBV28 . CASIMDSDNSNQPQHF TGTGCCAGCATCATGGACAGCGATAATAGCAATCAGCCCCAGCATTTT
16 TRBJ1-4 . TRBV14 . CASSSGGTATNEKLFF TGTGCCAGCAGCTCTGGAGGGACGGCAACTAATGAAAAACTGTTTTTT
14 TRBJ1-1 . TRBV30 TRBD1 CAKSRTGTLPEAFF TGTGCCAAATCCCGGACAGGGACTCTCCCTGAAGCTTTCTTT
16 TRBJ2-5 . TRBV11-2 TRBD2 CASSLGASGKQETQYF TGTGCCAGCAGCTTAGGGGCTAGCGGGAAGCAAGAGACCCAGTACTTC
14 TRBJ2-5 once TRBV5-6 . CASMVYSLQETQYF TGTGCCAGCATGGTCTACAGCTTACAAGAGACCCAGTACTTC
14 TRBJ1-1 . TRBV4-1 . CASSQVVRESMAFF TGCGCCAGCAGCCAAGTGGTCAGGGAGAGTATGGCTTTCTTT
13 TRBJ1-2 . TRBV14 . CASSLVGNYGYTF TGTGCCAGCAGTCTAGTCGGGAACTATGGCTACACCTTC
15 TRBJ2-7 once TRBV5-1 . CASSLASGAHYEQYF TGCGCCAGCAGCTTGGCCTCGGGGGCTCACTACGAGCAGTACTTC
15 TRBJ1-4 . TRBV5-1 . CASSLGTVTNEKLFF TGCGCCAGCAGCTTGGGGACGGTCACTAATGAAAAACTGTTTTTT
15 TRBJ2-7 . TRBV7-2 . CASSFGDTRTYEQYF TGTGCCAGCAGTTTCGGGGACACACGAACCTACGAGCAGTACTTC